This passage covers 25 T cell receptor beta chains from one sample sequenced in a study of follicular helper T cells after annual influenza vaccination. Only in-frame clones appear in the TCRdb table, and some are missing; sequencing was by immunoSEQ multiplex PCR. The table shows 8,500 to 10,000 clones, with 70% to 90% occurring only once. Time point in this sample: 2015-2016 season, pre-vaccination. This specimen was CXCR5+ CD38- circulating T follicular helper cells from blood, taken on the day of influenza vaccination. Subset denoted: circulating Tfh, non-naive CD4+CXCR5+PD-1+ (ICOS+CD38+ or ICOS-CD38-). The receptors come from an adult who received the influenza vaccine.

The CDR3 loop reads CASSIDRDSYEQYF. The CDR3 DNA is TGTGCCAGCAGCATTGACAGGGACAGCTACGAGCAGTACTTC. V gene TRBV7-2 combines with J gene TRBJ2-7, with 7 positions matching TRBD1. Germline trimming cut 5 bases from V and 3 bases from J; bases unmatched to any gene: 7. This CDR3 region has 14 residues. Per germline, CDR1 SGHTA and CDR2 FQGNSA.

The J gene is TRBJ1-6, the V gene TRBV4-1; D is ambiguous. Trimming left V 4 bases short and J 0 bases short, with 4 bases between. This CDR3 has 14 residues. Germline CDR1 MGHRA, CDR2 YSYEKL. CDR3 bases: TGCGCCAGCAGCCGAAGCTCCTATAATTCACCCCTCCACTTT. It specifies CASSRSSYNSPLHF.

V gene TRBV27 combines with J gene TRBJ2-7; 9 nucleotides align to TRBD1. Trimming cost V 8 bases and J 3 bases; bases outside gene matches: 11. The CDR3 contains 15 residues. The germline V gene has CDR1 MNHEY and CDR2 SMNVEV (reference sequence). The chain's CDR3 is CASGPRGQGNYEQYF. CDR3 bases: TGTGCCAGCGGACCCCGGGGACAGGGTAACTACGAGCAGTACTTC.

V is TRBV7-2 and J is TRBJ1-3; D might be TRBD1 (5 bases). This CDR3 is built from 12 residues. Looked up from germline, CDR1 is SGHTA and CDR2 is FQGNSA. The ends were cut back, 5 bases at V and 9 bases at J, with 11 bases in the middle. The DNA for the CDR3 is TGTGCCAGCAGCCCGGGGGGGGGCACCATATATTTT. Its protein is CASSPGGGTIYF.

This chain joins TRBV5-4 and TRBJ2-3; D is tentatively TRBD1 or TRBD2 (5 bases each). CDR3 length: 13 amino acids. Germline CDR1 is SGHNT and CDR2 is YYREEE (reference sequence). Trimming stripped 7 bases from V and 0 bases from J, with 9 bases between. CDR3 DNA sequence: TGTGCCAGCGGGGGTACTAGCACAGATACGCAGTATTTT. This gives the protein CASGGTSTDTQYF.

The V call is TRBV27, the J call TRBJ2-3; D is undetermined. The CDR3 length is 13 residues. V was clipped by 8 bases and J by 4 bases, with 13 bases between them. In germline, CDR1 is MNHEY, CDR2 SMNVEV (reference sequence). The CDR3: CASSRRLSDTQYF. In DNA, the CDR3 is TGTGCCAGCTCCCGCCGGCTCTCAGATACGCAGTATTTT.

This clone was observed a handful of times. The V call is TRBV6-1, the J call TRBJ1-6; TRBD1 is a possible D gene (6 bases). The CDR3 sequence is 15 residues long. V was trimmed by 2 bases and J by 6 bases, leaving 11 bases between them. CDR1 MNHNS and CDR2 SASEGT come from the germline V gene. The CDR3 reads CASSEPSGANSPLHF. The DNA of the CDR3 is TGTGCCAGCAGTGAACCTTCAGGGGCTAATTCACCCCTCCACTTT.

The chain links TRBV18 to TRBJ1-1, with 7 bases fitting TRBD1. The ends lost 4 bases at V and 8 bases at J; junction bases unmatched: 10. CDR3 length: 14 amino acids. The V gene's germline CDR1 is KGHSH and CDR2 LQKENI. CDR3 sequence reads: CASSLPGQPHEAFF. The CDR3 region has the DNA TGTGCCAGCTCACTTCCGGGACAGCCACACGAAGCTTTCTTT.

The V call is TRBV7-3, the J call TRBJ2-2, with unresolved D. CDR3 size: 15 residues. Germline CDR1 and CDR2: SGHTA and FQGTGA. The V gene lost 3 bases and the J gene lost 0 bases, with 8 bases spanning the gap. CDR3 protein: CASSFGSSNTGELFF. Here the CDR3 DNA reads TGTGCCAGCAGCTTTGGCAGCTCGAACACCGGGGAGCTGTTTTTT.

The rearrangement links TRBV28 to TRBJ1-2; 7 bases agree with TRBD1. Germline CDR1 is MDHEN and CDR2 is SYDVKM. This CDR3 comprises 15 residues. J lost 8 bases, V lost 6 bases, and 15 bases had no gene match. The CDR3, as DNA: TGTGCCAGCAGCCCCGGCCCGGGACAGAATCTGGGCTACACCTTC. Translated: CASSPGPGQNLGYTF.

The chain couples TRBV10-3 to TRBJ2-3; 9 bases align to TRBD2. J gave up 5 bases and V 0 bases, and 6 bases lay outside the gene matches. Germline loops: CDR1 ENHRY, CDR2 SYGVKD. This CDR3 is 16 amino acids long. The CDR3: CAISESAGGLVDTQYF. Here the CDR3 DNA reads TGTGCCATCAGTGAGTCGGCGGGGGGGCTGGTAGATACGCAGTATTTT.

The chain employs TRBV19 and TRBJ2-7; weak D call: TRBD2 (5 bases). Trimming cost V 5 bases and J 3 bases, with 14 bases left between them. The CDR3 consists of 14 residues. Germline values: CDR1 LNHDA, CDR2 SQIVND (reference sequence). CDR3 nucleotides: TGTGCCAGTAGTGCAGAGACGGCGGGCTACGAGCAGTACTTC. Encoded protein: CASSAETAGYEQYF.

J is TRBJ2-5 and V is TRBV7-2; weak D call: TRBD1 (5 bases). The CDR3 has 13 amino acids. Germline CDR1 reads SGHTA; CDR2 reads FQGNSA. Trimming removed 5 bases at V and 1 base at J, with 8 bases between. CDR3 sequence reads: CASSPTVQETQYF. The CDR3 DNA sequence: TGTGCCAGCAGCCCGACAGTCCAAGAGACCCAGTACTTC.

The rearrangement uses TRBV7-8 and TRBJ2-2; D uncertain. Germline loops: CDR1 SGHVS, CDR2 FQNEAQ. This CDR3 comprises 12 residues. The ends were cut back, 5 bases at V and 5 bases at J, with 6 bases in the middle. The CDR3 DNA follows: TGTGCCAGCAGCCCCGTAACCGGGGAGCTGTTTTTT. Translated, it gives CASSPVTGELFF. Full variable domain (rest looked up from reference TRBV7-8 and TRBJ2-2): GAGVSQSPRYKVAKRGQDVALRCDPISGHVSLFWYQQALGQGPEFLTYFQNEAQLDKSGLPSDRFFAERPEGSVSTLKIQRTQQEDSAVYLCASSPVTGELFFGEGSRLTVL.

The V and J genes are TRBV11-3 and TRBJ1-6; tentatively, D is TRBD1 (5 bases). The V gene's germline CDR1 is SGHNT and CDR2 YENEEA. The CDR3 contains 14 residues. V lost 3 bases and J lost 7, with 10 bases in between. CDR3: CASSFGDANSPLHF. The CDR3 nucleotides are TGTGCCAGCAGCTTTGGGGACGCGAATTCACCCCTCCACTTT.

This clone came up once. This rearrangement joins TRBV6-1 to TRBJ1-3; D is uncertain. Per the germline V gene, CDR1 is MNHNS and CDR2 is SASEGT. The CDR3 is 13 residues long. V dropped 7 bases and J dropped 2 bases, with 9 bases sitting between them. The CDR3 reads CASNRGTGNTIYF. The CDR3 region has the DNA TGTGCCAGCAACCGAGGGACTGGAAACACCATATATTTT.

The chain is built from TRBV30 and TRBJ2-3; D may be TRBD1 (6 bases). The CDR3 spans 12 residues. The germline CDR1 and CDR2 sequences are GTSNPN and SVGIG (reference sequence). V lost 4 bases and J 4 bases, leaving 9 bases between the germline ends. CDR3 loop: CAWNREADTQYF. The CDR3 coding sequence is TGTGCCTGGAACAGGGAAGCAGATACGCAGTATTTT. Looking up the rest from reference TRBV30 and TRBJ2-3 gives the full variable domain: SQTIHQWPATLVQPVGSPLSLECTVEGTSNPNLYWYRQAAGRGLQLLFYSVGIGQISSEVPQNLSASRPQDRQFILSSKKLLLSDSGFYLCAWNREADTQYFGPGTRLTVL.

The chain has TRBV27 and TRBJ2-1; 10 nucleotides match TRBD2. Germline-derived CDR1 and CDR2 are MNHEY and SMNVEV (reference sequence). The junction had 10 bases not matched to a gene; V was cut back by 2 bases and J by 6 bases. This CDR3 comprises 17 residues. The CDR3 here is CASSLGVLAGGFNEQFF. CDR3 sequence (DNA): TGTGCCAGCAGTTTAGGCGTTTTAGCGGGGGGTTTCAATGAGCAGTTCTTC.

This chain connects TRBV5-1 to TRBJ2-7, with TRBD1 matching over 9 bases. V lost 1 base, J lost 13 bases, and 15 bases stayed unmatched. Per germline, CDR1 SGHRS and CDR2 YFSETQ. The CDR3 is made up of 15 amino acids. CDR3 DNA: TGCGCCAGCAGCTTGAATGGACAGGGGTACGGACGGCAATACTTC. The encoded protein is CASSLNGQGYGRQYF.

This rearrangement joins TRBV19 to TRBJ1-5; 8 bases map to TRBD1. V lost 3 bases, J lost 11 bases, and 15 bases stayed unmatched. Germline CDR1 is LNHDA and CDR2 is SQIVND (reference sequence). This CDR3 has 16 residues. CDR3 nucleotide sequence: TGTGCCAGTAGTATGGGGATAGGGGACAGGTCCTTTTCCCAGCATTTT. Protein product: CASSMGIGDRSFSQHF.

V and J are TRBV25-1 and TRBJ2-7; D not resolved. Germline CDR1 and CDR2: MGHDK and SYGVNS. V lost 3 bases to trimming and J lost 2 bases, with 11 bases between them. The CDR3 sequence is 14 residues long. CDR3 DNA sequence: TGTGCCAGCAGTGATGGGTTTGGGACCTACGAGCAGTACTTC. Residues: CASSDGFGTYEQYF.

This chain joins TRBV4-2 and TRBJ2-2; 13 bases are shared with TRBD2. With 3 bases clipped from V and 5 bases from J, the junction kept 3 bases outside the gene matches. Germline-derived CDR1 and CDR2 are LGHNA and YNFKEQ. The length of the CDR3 is 16 residues. CDR3 nucleotide sequence: TGTGCCAGCAGCCAGGAACTAGCGGGGGGGACCGGGGAGCTGTTTTTT. Protein product: CASSQELAGGTGELFF.

The rearrangement links TRBV5-3 to TRBJ2-1; D ambiguous. TRBV5-3 is treated as an ORF (open reading frame) with a function not yet certain. The germline V and J ends were trimmed by 2 bases and 14 bases, with 11 bases remaining between them. This CDR3 has 11 amino acids. In DNA, the CDR3 is TGTGCCAGAAGCTTTTGGTGGGTTGAGTTCTTC. Amino acids: CARSFWWVEFF.

The V call is TRBV11-2, the J call TRBJ2-3; possibly TRBD2 for D (6 bases). This CDR3 has 13 amino acids. Trimming removed 10 bases from V and 1 base from J, with 12 bases in between. Germline values: CDR1 SGHAT, CDR2 FQNNGV. CDR3 in amino acids: CATSSGGTDTQYF. The CDR3 nucleotides are TGTGCCACCTCATCGGGGGGCACAGATACGCAGTATTTT.

This chain links TRBV7-4 with TRBJ1-6; unclear D gene. The CDR3 consists of 20 residues. Germline V gene sequence: CDR1 SGHVT, CDR2 SQSDAQ. Deletions cut 1 base from V and 0 bases from J, with 19 bases between. The CDR3 nucleotides are TGTGCCAGCAGCTTAGACTCCGAGACTGCTGAGAGCTCCTATAATTCACCCCTCCACTTT. Amino acid sequence: CASSLDSETAESSYNSPLHF.